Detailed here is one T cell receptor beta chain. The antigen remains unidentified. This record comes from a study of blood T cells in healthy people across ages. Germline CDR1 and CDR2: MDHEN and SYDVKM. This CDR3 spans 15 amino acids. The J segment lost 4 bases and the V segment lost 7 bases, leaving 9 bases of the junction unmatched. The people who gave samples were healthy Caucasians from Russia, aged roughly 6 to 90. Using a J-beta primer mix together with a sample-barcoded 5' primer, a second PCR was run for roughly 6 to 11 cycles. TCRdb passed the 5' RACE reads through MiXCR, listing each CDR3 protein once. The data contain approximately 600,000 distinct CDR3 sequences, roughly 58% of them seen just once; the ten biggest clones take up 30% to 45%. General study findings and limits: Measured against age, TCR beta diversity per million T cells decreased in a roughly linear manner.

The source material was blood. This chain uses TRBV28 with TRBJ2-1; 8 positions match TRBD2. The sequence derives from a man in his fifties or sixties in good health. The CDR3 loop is CASTESGGRYNEQFF. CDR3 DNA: TGTGCCAGCACCGAGTCGGGGGGGCGTTACAATGAGCAGTTCTTC.